The T cell receptor (beta chain) under discussion was sequenced for a study of CD8 T cells in Susac syndrome. This clonotype was picked up a small number of times. CD8+ and CD4+ T cells circulating in blood were sequenced for TCR beta. Treatment-naive patients with stable or active relapsing-remitting disease were the multiple sclerosis controls. The TEMRA cells underwent FACS enrichment, while the CD8+ and CD4+ T cells underwent negative isolation. The CDR3 covers 14 residues. J was trimmed by 8 bases and V by 7 bases; bases with no gene match: 12. Germline V CDR1 and CDR2: MNHNS, SASEGT. RNA was extracted with the RNeasy kit, and a quantity of roughly 0.5 to 1 ug was reverse transcribed using random hexamers. Across 54 Vbeta and 13 Jbeta, TCR beta CDR3 was amplified with immunoSEQ multiplex PCR. From the immunoSEQ multiplex PCR reads, TCRdb called clonotypes with MiXCR, one entry per CDR3 protein. Of approximately 280,000 distinct CDR3 sequences listed, around 83% are singletons.

This receptor was obtained from a human donor with multiple sclerosis. J is TRBJ1-2 and V is TRBV6-1; 8 nucleotides match TRBD1. The specimen sequenced was CD8+ T cells from PBMCs. The CDR3 reads CASKTPQGAFGYTF. The CDR3 nucleotides are TGTGCCAGCAAAACGCCGCAGGGGGCTTTCGGCTACACCTTC.